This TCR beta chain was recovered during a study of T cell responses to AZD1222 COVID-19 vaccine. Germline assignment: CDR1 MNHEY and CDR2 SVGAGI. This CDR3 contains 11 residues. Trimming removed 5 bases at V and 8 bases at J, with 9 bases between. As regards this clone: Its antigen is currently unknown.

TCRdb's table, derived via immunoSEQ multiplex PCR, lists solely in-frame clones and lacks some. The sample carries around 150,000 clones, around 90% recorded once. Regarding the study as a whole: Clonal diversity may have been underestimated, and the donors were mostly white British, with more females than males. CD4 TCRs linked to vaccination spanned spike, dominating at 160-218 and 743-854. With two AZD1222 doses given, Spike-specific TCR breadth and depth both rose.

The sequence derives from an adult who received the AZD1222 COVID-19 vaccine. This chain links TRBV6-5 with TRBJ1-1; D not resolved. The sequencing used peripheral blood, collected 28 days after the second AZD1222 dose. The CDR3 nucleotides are TGTGCCAGCAGTACGAGCCTAGAAGCTTTCTTT. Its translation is CASSTSLEAFF.